A selection of T cell receptor beta chains follows, all from one sample in a study of cytomegalovirus exposure and HLA in healthy donors. The table came from immunoSEQ multiplex PCR; TCRdb's copy has only in-frame clones and leaves some out. The table shows 150,000 or so clones, with approximately 75% occurring only once. Sample: PBMCs. All receptors come from a girl aged 10-17 years in good health and CMV-seronegative. Each CDR3 is given with its conserved first and last residue. Fields, in order: V gene, J gene, clone size, D gene, CDR3 protein, CDR3 DNA. A D gene is named only where the DNA matches it firmly. Not all rows give a size; the values are once, few, many and, for expanded clones, a class.

>TRBV7-9|TRBJ2-7|few|TRBD1
CASSPGQGASYEQYF
TGTGCCAGCAGCCCGGGACAGGGGGCTTCCTACGAGCAGTACTTC
>TRBV7-3|TRBJ2-3|.|.
CASSAGIQDTQYF
TGTGCCAGCAGCGCAGGGATTCAAGATACGCAGTATTTT
>TRBV2|TRBJ2-1|.|TRBD2
CASVWTSGGDEQFF
TGTGCCAGCGTCTGGACTAGCGGGGGGGATGAGCAGTTCTTC
>TRBV5-8|TRBJ1-5|.|.
CASSPGTHTYSNQPQHF
TGTGCCAGCAGCCCCGGGACACATACTTATAGCAATCAGCCCCAGCATTTT
>TRBV19|TRBJ1-1|few|.
CASSIGGGVTEAFF
TGTGCCAGTAGTATAGGGGGGGGAGTCACTGAAGCTTTCTTT
>TRBV7-2|TRBJ2-3|.|TRBD2
CASSPGTSWNTQYF
TGTGCCAGCAGCCCCGGGACTAGCTGGAATACGCAGTATTTT
>TRBV5-1|TRBJ2-7|.|TRBD1
CASFSTGDEQYF
TGCGCCAGTTTTTCAACAGGGGACGAGCAGTACTTC
>TRBV4-2|TRBJ1-1|.|TRBD1
CASSRPQGDTEAFF
TGTGCCAGCAGCCGACCCCAGGGGGACACTGAAGCTTTCTTT
>TRBV6-5|TRBJ1-6|few|TRBD1
CASRVQGADSPLHF
TGTGCCAGCAGGGTACAGGGGGCAGACTCACCCCTCCACTTT
>TRBV19|TRBJ1-4|.|TRBD1
CASIPGGSNEKLFF
TGTGCCAGTATCCCAGGGGGCTCGAATGAAAAACTGTTTTTT
>TRBV19|TRBJ2-1|.|TRBD1
CASRAGQEYNEQFF
TGTGCCAGCCGGGCGGGACAGGAGTACAATGAGCAGTTCTTC
>TRBV4-2|TRBJ2-5|.|TRBD1
CASSQKWDRGGLPQETQYF
TGTGCCAGCAGCCAAAAATGGGACAGGGGAGGCCTGCCTCAAGAGACCCAGTACTTC
>TRBV19|TRBJ2-6|.|.
CASRPVAGANVLTF
TGTGCCAGTAGGCCGGTGGCTGGGGCCAACGTCCTGACTTTC
>TRBV7-8|TRBJ2-5|.|TRBD2
CASRELLAGTLPETQYF
TGTGCCAGCAGAGAGTTATTAGCGGGGACCCTTCCAGAGACCCAGTACTTC
>TRBV6-6|TRBJ1-1|few|.
CASSFVSGWDTEAFF
TGTGCCAGCAGTTTTGTGTCGGGGTGGGACACTGAAGCTTTCTTT
>TRBV4-1|TRBJ1-2|.|TRBD1
CASSQGQGGNAGYTF
TGCGCCAGCAGCCAGGGACAGGGAGGTAACGCCGGCTACACCTTC
>TRBV2|TRBJ2-5|.|.
CASSQGDQETQYF
TGTGCCAGCAGCCAGGGTGACCAAGAGACCCAGTACTTC
>TRBV7-6|TRBJ1-2|.|.
CASSVPGGYGYTF
TGTGCCAGCTCCGTGCCAGGAGGCTATGGCTACACCTTC
>TRBV4-1|TRBJ1-1|.|.
CASSQSQVNTEAFF
TGCGCCAGCAGCCAATCTCAGGTGAACACTGAAGCTTTCTTT
>TRBV7-7|TRBJ2-2|.|TRBD1
CASSSGTGTGELFF
TGTGCCAGCAGTTCCGGGACAGGAACCGGGGAGCTGTTTTTT
>TRBV19|TRBJ2-3|.|TRBD2
CASSIGGGADTQYF
TGTGCCAGTAGTATAGGCGGGGGGGCAGATACGCAGTATTTT
>TRBV5-1|TRBJ2-7|.|TRBD1
CASSPSRDRGYEQYF
TGCGCCAGCAGTCCAAGCCGGGACAGGGGCTACGAGCAGTACTTC
>TRBV5-1|TRBJ1-6|.|TRBD1
CASSFWDRVGSPLHF
TGCGCCAGCAGCTTCTGGGACAGGGTCGGGTCACCCCTCCACTTT
>TRBV5-4|TRBJ1-2|.|TRBD1
CASSSPQGGLYGYTF
TGTGCCAGCAGCTCCCCGCAGGGGGGCCTTTATGGCTACACCTTC
>TRBV15|TRBJ1-1|.|TRBD1
CATSRGTGKNTEAFF
TGTGCCACCAGCAGAGGGACAGGGAAGAACACTGAAGCTTTCTTT
>TRBV5-1|TRBJ2-5|.|.
CASTPGETQYF
TGCGCCAGCACCCCAGGAGAGACCCAGTACTTC
>TRBV5-1|TRBJ2-7|.|TRBD2
CASRDSAGLADSYEQYF
TGCGCCAGCAGAGATTCAGCGGGGCTTGCTGACTCCTACGAGCAGTACTTC
>TRBV2|TRBJ2-7|.|.
CATAELTDEQYF
TGTGCCACAGCGGAGCTAACCGACGAGCAGTACTTC
>TRBV7-2|TRBJ1-4|.|.
CASRSGFLAEKLFF
TGTGCCAGCAGGTCAGGCTTCCTAGCTGAAAAACTGTTTTTT
>TRBV11-2|TRBJ1-4|.|TRBD1
CASSLEWGWGQGNEKLFF
TGTGCCAGCAGCTTAGAGTGGGGGTGGGGACAGGGTAATGAAAAACTGTTTTTT
>TRBV11-3|TRBJ2-2|few|TRBD1
CASSLVRDSTGELFF
TGTGCCAGCAGCTTAGTCCGGGACAGCACCGGGGAGCTGTTTTTT
>TRBV27|TRBJ2-7|.|TRBD1
CASSLTGYHEQYF
TGTGCCAGCAGTTTGACAGGGTACCACGAGCAGTACTTC
>TRBV5-4|TRBJ1-5|.|TRBD1
CASSPGTEYQPQHF
TGTGCCAGCAGTCCCGGGACAGAGTATCAGCCCCAGCATTTT
>TRBV27|TRBJ1-2|.|TRBD1
CASSLGTGANGYTF
TGTGCCAGCAGTTTAGGCACAGGGGCGAATGGCTACACCTTC
>TRBV6-5|TRBJ2-5|.|TRBD1
CASSYRTGVLETQYF
TGTGCCAGCAGTTATAGGACAGGGGTCCTAGAGACCCAGTACTTC
>TRBV6-1|TRBJ1-2|.|.
CASSRDSLWGYTF
TGTGCCAGCAGTAGAGACAGCCTCTGGGGCTACACCTTC
>TRBV5-6|TRBJ2-7|once|TRBD1
CASSSTGSDYEQYF
TGTGCCAGCAGCTCGACAGGGTCTGATTACGAGCAGTACTTC
>TRBV21-1|TRBJ1-5|.|.
CASSKDSGTALPRVSNQPQHF
TGTGCCAGCAGCAAAGATTCCGGGACAGCGCTTCCTCGGGTTAGCAATCAGCCCCAGCATTTT
>TRBV6-1|TRBJ1-6|.|.
CASSATPGINSPLHF
TGTGCCAGCAGTGCGACACCGGGGATTAATTCACCCCTCCACTTT
>TRBV4-1|TRBJ1-2|few|.
CASSSPARTSYGYTF
TGCGCCAGCAGCTCCCCGGCCAGGACATCCTATGGCTACACCTTC
>TRBV6-1|TRBJ2-7|once|TRBD1
CASSEHSRETGDPNKKYF
TGTGCCAGCAGTGAACATTCTCGGGAGACAGGGGACCCAAATAAGAAGTACTTC
>TRBV12-1|TRBJ1-1|.|.
CASSSTAMDRGLGSAFF
TGTGCCAGCAGCTCCACCGCTATGGACAGGGGGCTGGGATCAGCTTTCTTT
>TRBV10-3|TRBJ2-1|.|TRBD1
CATRQGAGNEQFF
TGTGCCACCCGGCAGGGGGCTGGCAATGAGCAGTTCTTC
>TRBV4-1|TRBJ1-1|once|.
CASSPREVATEAFF
TGCGCCAGCAGCCCCAGGGAAGTCGCCACTGAAGCTTTCTTT
>TRBV2|TRBJ1-1|few|TRBD1
CASSDPTGKNTEAFF
TGTGCCAGCAGTGACCCGACAGGGAAGAACACTGAAGCTTTCTTT